The clone carrying this T cell receptor (beta chain) was recorded at least ten times. TCRdb reprocessed the RT-PCR reads with MiXCR, giving one entry per CDR3 protein. Of around 700,000 distinct CDR3 sequences listed, around 14% were seen once; the top ten hold 3.6%. V was trimmed by 0 bases and J by 1 base, leaving 13 bases between them. Per germline, CDR1 MNHEY and CDR2 SVGAGI. This CDR3 contains 17 residues. The chain links TRBV6-5 to TRBJ1-5, with D perhaps TRBD1 (5 bases). Sequenced sample: memory CD4+ T cells from blood. The source is a female donor in good health, serving as a healthy control. CDR3 residues: CASSYSGGPASNQPQHF. In DNA form, the CDR3 reads TGTGCCAGCAGTTACTCGGGGGGTCCGGCCAGCAATCAGCCCCAGCATTTT.